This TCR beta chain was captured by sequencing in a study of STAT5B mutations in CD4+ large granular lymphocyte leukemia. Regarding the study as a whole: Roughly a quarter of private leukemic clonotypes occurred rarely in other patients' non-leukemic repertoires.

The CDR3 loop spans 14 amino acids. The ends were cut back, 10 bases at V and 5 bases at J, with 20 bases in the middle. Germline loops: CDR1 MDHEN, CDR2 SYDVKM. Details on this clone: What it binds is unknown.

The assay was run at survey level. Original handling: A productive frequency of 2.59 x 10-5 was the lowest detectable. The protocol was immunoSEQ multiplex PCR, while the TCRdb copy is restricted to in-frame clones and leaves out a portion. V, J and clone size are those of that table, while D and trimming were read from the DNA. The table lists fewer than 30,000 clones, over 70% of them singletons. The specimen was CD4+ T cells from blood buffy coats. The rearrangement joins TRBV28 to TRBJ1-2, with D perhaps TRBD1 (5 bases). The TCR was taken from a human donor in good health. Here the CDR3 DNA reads TGTGCCATCTCTCCTGGCAGGGCGAGTTATGGCTACACCTTC. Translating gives CAISPGRASYGYTF.